This TCR beta chain was obtained from a study of blood T cell repertoires in COVID-19. This CDR3 has 15 residues. V was pared by 5 bases and J by 2 bases, with 8 bases of the junction left unmatched. CDR1 SGHAT and CDR2 FQNNGV come from the germline V gene. Profiled with immunoSEQ multiplex PCR; TCRdb holds only in-frame clones, not every one. Of some 200,000 clones in the sample, approximately 80% were seen once. This receptor was taken from a man aged 45-60 years with active or convalescent COVID-19. The sample was peripheral blood. The chain joins TRBV11-2 to TRBJ2-5, with 7 bases aligning to TRBD1. CDR3 nucleotide sequence: TGTGCCAGCAGCCCCGGGACAGTAGGACAAGAGACCCAGTACTTC. This codes for CASSPGTVGQETQYF.